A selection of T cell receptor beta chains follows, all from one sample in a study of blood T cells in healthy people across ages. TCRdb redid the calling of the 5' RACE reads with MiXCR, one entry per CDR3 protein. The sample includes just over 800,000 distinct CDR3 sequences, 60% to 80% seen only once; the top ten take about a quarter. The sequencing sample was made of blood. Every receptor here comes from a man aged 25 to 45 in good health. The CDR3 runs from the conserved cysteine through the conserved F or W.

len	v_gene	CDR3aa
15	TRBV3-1	CASSPLQGAKEKLFF
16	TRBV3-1	CASSRGGPLSNTEAFF
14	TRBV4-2	CAISRTVTNYGYTF
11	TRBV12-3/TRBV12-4	CASSFYGELFF
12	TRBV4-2	CASSQEAGEQYF
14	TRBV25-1	CASSEPGQGTEQYF
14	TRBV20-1	CSAREDEGKETQYF
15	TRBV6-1	CASSEPGTAPYEQYF
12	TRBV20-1	CSAQRGFYEQYF
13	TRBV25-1	CASSELDRETQYF
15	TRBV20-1	CSARGSGTIAYEQYF
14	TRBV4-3	CASSQDLRVTEAFF
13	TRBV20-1	CSAPGLPFNEQFF
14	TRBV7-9	CASSTRDRQETQYF
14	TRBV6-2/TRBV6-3	CASSRPGQDRGYTF
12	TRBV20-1	CSAGYTGNEQYF
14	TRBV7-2	CASSSEGLVYEQYF
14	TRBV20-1	CSASPGYSNQPQHF
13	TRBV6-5	CASRPGLTYEQYF
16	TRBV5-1	CASSMPGQGSKNIQYF
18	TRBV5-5	CASSLRPGQGLLFYGYTF
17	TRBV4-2	CASSQDERSSYNSPLHF
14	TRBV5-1	CASSLGTDRGEQYF
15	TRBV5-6	CASTAGGSGANVLTF
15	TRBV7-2	CASSLDRGSEDGYTF
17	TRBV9	CASSVDPAGTMNTEAFF
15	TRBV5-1	CASSLWDRGNNEQFF
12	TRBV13	CASSLMYSPLHF
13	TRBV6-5	CASSYSWRDGYTF
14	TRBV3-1	CASSLSERPNVLTF
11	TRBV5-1	CASSQGTGQYF
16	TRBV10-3	CAISESDRPTTGELFF
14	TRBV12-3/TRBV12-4	CASSPASTTDTQYF
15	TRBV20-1	CSARGQAERQETQYF
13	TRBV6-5	CASRRNTNYGYTF
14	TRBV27	CASSRTEPNYGYTF
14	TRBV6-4	CASSARDRRHGYTF
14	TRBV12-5	CASALDRGVDTQYF
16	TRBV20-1	CSARSHAGQVTHEQYF
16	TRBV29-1	CSVEDRGTPEGETQYF